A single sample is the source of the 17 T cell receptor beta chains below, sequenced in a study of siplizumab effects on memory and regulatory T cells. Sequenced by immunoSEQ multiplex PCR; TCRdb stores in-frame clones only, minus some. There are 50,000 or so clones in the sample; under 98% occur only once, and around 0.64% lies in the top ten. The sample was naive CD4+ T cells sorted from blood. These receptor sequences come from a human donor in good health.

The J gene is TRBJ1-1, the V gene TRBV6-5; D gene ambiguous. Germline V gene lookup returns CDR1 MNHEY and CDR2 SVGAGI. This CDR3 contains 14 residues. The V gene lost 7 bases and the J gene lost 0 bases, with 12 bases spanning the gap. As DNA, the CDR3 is TGTGCCAGCAAAACGGTGCGAGTGAACACTGAAGCTTTCTTT. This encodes CASKTVRVNTEAFF.

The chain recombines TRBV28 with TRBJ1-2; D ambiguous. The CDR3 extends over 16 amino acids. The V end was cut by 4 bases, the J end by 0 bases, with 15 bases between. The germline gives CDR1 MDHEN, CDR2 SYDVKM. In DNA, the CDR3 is TGTGCCAGCAGTTGGCCGGGCGCCCTAGCTAACTATGGCTACACCTTC. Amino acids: CASSWPGALANYGYTF.

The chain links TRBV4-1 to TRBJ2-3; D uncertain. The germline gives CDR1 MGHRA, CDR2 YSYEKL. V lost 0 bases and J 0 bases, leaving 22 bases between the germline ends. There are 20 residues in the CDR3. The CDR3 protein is CASSQDSSPSASRSTDTQYF. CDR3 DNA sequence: TGCGCCAGCAGCCAAGATTCCAGCCCGTCGGCTAGTCGGAGCACAGATACGCAGTATTTT.

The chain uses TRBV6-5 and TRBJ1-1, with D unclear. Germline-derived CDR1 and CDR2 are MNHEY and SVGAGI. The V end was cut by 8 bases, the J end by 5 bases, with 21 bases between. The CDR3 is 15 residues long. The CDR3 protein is CASGSSYKGSTEAFF. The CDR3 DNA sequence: TGTGCCAGCGGGAGCAGTTATAAGGGTAGTACTGAAGCTTTCTTT.

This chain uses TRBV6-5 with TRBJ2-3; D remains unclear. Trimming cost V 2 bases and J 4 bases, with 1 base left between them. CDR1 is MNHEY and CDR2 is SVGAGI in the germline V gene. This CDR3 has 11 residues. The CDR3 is CASSYPDTQYF. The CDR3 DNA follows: TGTGCCAGCAGTTACCCAGATACGCAGTATTTT.

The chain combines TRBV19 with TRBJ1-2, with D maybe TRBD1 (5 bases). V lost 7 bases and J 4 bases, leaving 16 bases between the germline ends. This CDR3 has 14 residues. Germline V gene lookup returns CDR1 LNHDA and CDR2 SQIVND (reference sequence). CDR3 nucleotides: TGTGCCAGTACCCCTGGGGGGATCGGCTATGGCTACACCTTC. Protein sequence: CASTPGGIGYGYTF.

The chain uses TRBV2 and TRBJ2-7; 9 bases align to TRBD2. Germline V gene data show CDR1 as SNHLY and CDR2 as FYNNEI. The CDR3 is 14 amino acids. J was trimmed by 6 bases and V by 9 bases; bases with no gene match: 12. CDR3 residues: CASIRDSGSLEQYF. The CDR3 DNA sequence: TGTGCCAGTATCCGCGATAGCGGGAGTCTCGAGCAGTACTTC.

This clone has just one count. The CDR3 coding sequence is TGTGCCAGCAGCTCCGGGGGACGGGGGACTGAAGCTTTCTTT. This encodes CASSSGGRGTEAFF. The rearrangement joins TRBV11-3 to TRBJ1-1; D possibly corresponds to TRBD1 (5 bases). The length of the CDR3 is 14 residues. Germline V CDR1 and CDR2: SGHNT, YENEEA. The V gene lost 4 bases and the J gene lost 5 bases, with 14 bases spanning the gap.

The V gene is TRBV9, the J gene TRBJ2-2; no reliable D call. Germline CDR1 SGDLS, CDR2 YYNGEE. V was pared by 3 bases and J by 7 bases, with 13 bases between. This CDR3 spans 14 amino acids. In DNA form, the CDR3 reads TGTGCCAGCAGCGCGGGCCCAGCCAGCGGGGAGCTGTTTTTT. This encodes CASSAGPASGELFF.

Here the CDR3 DNA reads TGTGCCAGCCGACTAGCGGGAGCGGACACAGATACGCAGTATTTT. This translates into CASRLAGADTDTQYF. This chain joins TRBV19 and TRBJ2-3; 12 bases fit TRBD2. CDR3 length: 15 residues. J was trimmed by 2 bases and V by 9 bases; bases with no gene match: 6. CDR1 is LNHDA, CDR2 SQIVND, per germline (reference sequence).

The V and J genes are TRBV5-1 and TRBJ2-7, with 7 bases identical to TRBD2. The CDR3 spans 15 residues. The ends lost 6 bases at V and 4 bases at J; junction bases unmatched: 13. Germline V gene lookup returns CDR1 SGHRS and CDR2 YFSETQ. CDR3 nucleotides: TGCGCCAGCACGAGGGGAGCGGGAAAATCATACGAGCAGTACTTC. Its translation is CASTRGAGKSYEQYF.

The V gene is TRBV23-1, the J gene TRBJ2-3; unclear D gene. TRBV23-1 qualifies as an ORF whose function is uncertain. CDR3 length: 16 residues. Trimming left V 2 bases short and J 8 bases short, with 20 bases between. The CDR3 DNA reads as TGCGCCAGCAGTCAACGACGACATGGTTTTCTTTTTACGCAGTATTTT. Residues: CASSQRRHGFLFTQYF.

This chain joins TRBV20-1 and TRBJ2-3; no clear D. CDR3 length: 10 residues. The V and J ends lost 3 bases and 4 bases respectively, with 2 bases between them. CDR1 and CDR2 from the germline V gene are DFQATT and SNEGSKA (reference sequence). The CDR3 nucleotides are TGCAGTGCTAGTTCAGATACGCAGTATTTT. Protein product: CSASSDTQYF.

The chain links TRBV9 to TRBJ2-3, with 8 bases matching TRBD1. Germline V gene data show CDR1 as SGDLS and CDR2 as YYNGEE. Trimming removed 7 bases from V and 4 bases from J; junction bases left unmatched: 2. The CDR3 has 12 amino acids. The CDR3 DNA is TGTGCCAGCCAGGGGGCGGCAGATACGCAGTATTTT. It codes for CASQGAADTQYF.

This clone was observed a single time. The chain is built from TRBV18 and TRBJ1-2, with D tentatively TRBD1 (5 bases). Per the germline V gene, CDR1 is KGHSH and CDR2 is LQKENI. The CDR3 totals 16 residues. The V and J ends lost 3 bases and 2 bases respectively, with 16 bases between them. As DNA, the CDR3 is TGTGCCAGCTCACCGATCGGGGCACCAAAAAACTATGGCTACACCTTC. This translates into CASSPIGAPKNYGYTF.

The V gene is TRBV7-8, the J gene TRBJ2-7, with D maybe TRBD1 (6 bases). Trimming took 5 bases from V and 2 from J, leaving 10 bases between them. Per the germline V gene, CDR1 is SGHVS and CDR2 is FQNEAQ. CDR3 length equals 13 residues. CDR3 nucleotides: TGTGCCAGCAGCCTCCCAGGGGCCTACGAGCAGTACTTC. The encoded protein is CASSLPGAYEQYF.

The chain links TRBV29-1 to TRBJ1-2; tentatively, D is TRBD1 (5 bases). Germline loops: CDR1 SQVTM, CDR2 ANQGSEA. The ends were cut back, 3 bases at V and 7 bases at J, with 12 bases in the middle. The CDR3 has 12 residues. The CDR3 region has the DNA TGCAGCGTTGACGCGGGGACTGGTGGCTACACCTTC. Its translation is CSVDAGTGGYTF.